This T cell receptor (beta chain) derives from a study of T cell responses to AZD1222 COVID-19 vaccine. Repertoires were generated with immunoSEQ multiplex PCR, while TCRdb's copy carries only in-frame clones and drops some. This sample carries 120,000 or so clones, around 81% of them seen once, and the ten largest clones take 4% to 5%. The CDR3 runs 14 residues. V was shortened by 2 bases and J by 2 bases, with 7 bases between the two germline ends. The germline V gene has CDR1 SGHTA and CDR2 FQGNSA. This sample comprised peripheral blood, obtained on day 0 of AZD1222 vaccination. The rearrangement uses TRBV7-2 and TRBJ1-5, with D uncertain. The receptor was derived from an adult in good health. The CDR3 DNA sequence: TGTGCCAGCAGCTTATGGTCGGGCAATCAGCCCCAGCATTTT. Translated, it gives CASSLWSGNQPQHF.